This record concerns one T cell receptor beta chain sequence. These data originate in a study of blood T cell repertoires in COVID-19. Study-level information: Both acute and convalescent COVID-19 samples were obtained from the United States, Italy and Spain. From T cells, B-cell-depleted T cells, or PBMCs came the material, which was cDNA or gDNA.

Seattle patients were enrolled during active infection and followed longitudinally. V trimming: 6 bases; J trimming: 7 bases; junction bases outside the gene matches: 10. Per the germline V gene, CDR1 is SNHLY and CDR2 is FYNNEI. The CDR3 is made up of 15 amino acids. Source study methods: It was from reference gene primer amplification that nucleated cell counts were estimated. The protocol was immunoSEQ multiplex PCR, while the TCRdb copy is restricted to in-frame clones and leaves out a portion. The V and J calls and clone size were taken over from that table, and D and trimming were inferred from the DNA. In the table there are approximately 270,000 clones, about nine tenths of which are singletons.

Sequencing input: peripheral blood. The V gene is TRBV2, the J gene TRBJ1-5, with 9 bases aligning to TRBD1. This receptor was taken from a woman younger than 45 with COVID-19, enrolled during active disease. The CDR3 protein is CASSGGQGGGQPQHF. The CDR3 DNA is TGTGCCAGCAGCGGGGGACAGGGTGGAGGGCAGCCCCAGCATTTT. The full variable domain, in which reference TRBV2 and TRBJ1-5 provide the parts outside the CDR3, is EPEVTQTPSHQVTQMGQEVILRCVPISNHLYFYWYRQILGQKVEFLVSFYNNEISEKSEIFDDQFSVERPDGSNFTLKIRSTKLEDSAMYFCASSGGQGGGQPQHFGDGTRLSIL.